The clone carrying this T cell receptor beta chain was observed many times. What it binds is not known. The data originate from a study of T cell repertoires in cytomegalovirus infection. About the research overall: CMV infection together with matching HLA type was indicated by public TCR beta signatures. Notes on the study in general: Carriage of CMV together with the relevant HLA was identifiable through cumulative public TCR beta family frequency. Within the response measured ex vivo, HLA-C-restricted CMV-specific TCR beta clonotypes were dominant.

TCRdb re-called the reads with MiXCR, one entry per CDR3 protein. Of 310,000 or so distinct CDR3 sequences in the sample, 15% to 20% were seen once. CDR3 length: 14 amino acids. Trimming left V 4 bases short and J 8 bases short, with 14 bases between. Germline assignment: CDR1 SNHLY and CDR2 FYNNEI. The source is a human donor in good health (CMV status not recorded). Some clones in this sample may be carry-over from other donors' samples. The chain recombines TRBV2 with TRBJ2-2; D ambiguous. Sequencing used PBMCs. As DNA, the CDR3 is TGTGCCAGCAGTGTAACCGATTCCGGAGGGGAGCTGTTTTTT. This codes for CASSVTDSGGELFF.